Shown below are 29 T cell receptor beta chains from a single sample sequenced in a study of T cell repertoires in cytomegalovirus infection. No antigen is known for these receptors. TCRdb passed the reads through MiXCR, listing each CDR3 protein once. Counted here are a few hundred thousand distinct CDR3 sequences, around 35% occurring once; the ten biggest clones make up 15% to 20%. Sequenced here: cultured PBMCs, sampled from culture after CMV antigen stimulation. All receptors derive from a human donor in good health (CMV status not recorded). Some clones in this sample may be carry-over from other donors' samples.

This clonotype was counted only a few times. This chain joins TRBV7-8 and TRBJ2-7, with 8 bases identical to TRBD1. Germline V gene lookup returns CDR1 SGHVS and CDR2 FQNEAQ. V was clipped by 5 bases and J by 2 bases; unmatched bases: 11. The CDR3 is 16 residues long. CDR3 coding DNA: TGTGCCAGCAGCCCACAGGACAGGGTGGGCACCTACGAGCAGTACGTC. The encoded protein is CASSPQDRVGTYEQYV.

The table lists this clonotype with a few counts. This chain uses TRBV7-9 with TRBJ2-7; D is undetermined. The CDR3 contains 13 residues. V dropped 1 base and J dropped 7 bases, with 11 bases sitting between them. CDR1 SEHNR and CDR2 FQNEAQ come from the germline V gene (reference sequence). The CDR3 DNA follows: TGTGCCAGCAGCTTAGACTACCCTGGGGAGCAGTACTTC. Encoded protein: CASSLDYPGEQYF.

The rearrangement uses TRBV5-6 and TRBJ2-5, with D perhaps matching TRBD2 (6 bases). The V and J ends lost 4 bases and 5 bases respectively, with 18 bases between them. Germline V gene lookup returns CDR1 SGHDT and CDR2 YYEEEE. The CDR3 runs to 15 residues. The CDR3 bases are TGTGCCAGCAGCACCCCCCGGGAGAAGACTGAGACCCAGTACTTC. It is translated as CASSTPREKTETQYF.

This clonotype was observed at least ten times. The V and J genes are TRBV7-2 and TRBJ2-7; tentatively, D is TRBD1 (6 bases). CDR1 and CDR2 (germline): SGHTA, FQGNSA. This CDR3 is 13 amino acids long. V was trimmed by 3 bases and J by 6 bases, leaving 12 bases between them. The CDR3 region is CASSFYRVSEQYF. The CDR3 bases are TGTGCCAGCAGCTTTTACAGGGTTTCCGAGCAGTACTTC.

This clonotype was seen a few times. The V and J genes are TRBV7-8 and TRBJ2-1; D possibly corresponds to TRBD2 (5 bases). Germline assignment: CDR1 SGHVS and CDR2 FQNEAQ. CDR3 size: 15 residues. Trimming took off 0 bases at V and 3 bases at J, with 9 bases between the two ends. The CDR3 here is CASSLAGVFYNEQFF. The CDR3, as DNA: TGTGCCAGCAGCTTAGCGGGAGTCTTCTACAATGAGCAGTTCTTC.

This chain links TRBV7-8 with TRBJ2-1, with D possibly being TRBD2 (6 bases). CDR3 size: 16 residues. V was clipped by 5 bases and J by 1 base, with 15 bases between them. Germline-derived CDR1 and CDR2 are SGHVS and FQNEAQ. The CDR3 here is CASSPRDWGSYNEQFF. CDR3 in DNA: TGTGCCAGCAGCCCCCGGGACTGGGGGTCCTACAATGAGCAGTTCTTC.

V gene TRBV11-2 combines with J gene TRBJ1-5; TRBD1 might be the D (5 bases). The CDR3 covers 15 residues. The V gene lost 2 bases and the J gene lost 5 bases, with 13 bases spanning the gap. Germline CDR1 reads SGHAT; CDR2 reads FQNNGV. The CDR3 coding sequence is TGTGCCAGCAGCTTAACTGTTTCCAGGGATCAGCCCCAGCATTTT. This translates into CASSLTVSRDQPQHF.

This clonotype was seen ten or more times. The genes are TRBV7-2 and TRBJ2-4; unclear D gene. Germline-derived CDR1 and CDR2 are SGHTA and FQGNSA. V was trimmed by 2 bases and J by 0 bases, leaving 11 bases between them. CDR3 length: 16 amino acids. CDR3 coding DNA: TGTGCCAGCAGCTTAATGTCATCGGGAGCCAAAAACATTCAGTACTTC. Translation: CASSLMSSGAKNIQYF.

This clonotype was counted only a few times. The chain joins TRBV6-1 to TRBJ2-5, with D unclear. Germline V gives CDR1 MNHNS, CDR2 SASEGT. The V and J ends lost 6 bases and 6 bases respectively, with 14 bases between them. The CDR3 totals 13 residues. CDR3 in DNA: TGTGCCAGCAGACCACCAGGACCCCAGACCCAGTACTTC. Amino acid sequence: CASRPPGPQTQYF.

This clonotype was counted a few times. V usage is TRBV7-2 and J usage is TRBJ2-2; 7 nucleotides match TRBD1. Per the germline V gene, CDR1 is SGHTA and CDR2 is FQGNSA. The J segment lost 0 bases and the V segment lost 1 base, leaving 2 bases of the junction unmatched. The CDR3 length is 16 residues. CDR3 in amino acids: CASSLDGTANTGELFF. CDR3 in DNA: TGTGCCAGCAGCTTAGACGGGACAGCGAACACCGGGGAGCTGTTTTTT. Full variable domain (missing parts from reference TRBV7-2 and TRBJ2-2): GAGVSQSPSNKVTEKGKDVELRCDPISGHTALYWYRQSLGQGLEFLIYFQGNSAPDKSGLPSDRFSAERTGGSVSTLTIQRTQQEDSAVYLCASSLDGTANTGELFFGEGSRLTVL.

A few counts support this clonotype. The rearrangement joins TRBV7-6 to TRBJ1-4; TRBD1 matches 7 bases. Trimming cost V 6 bases and J 3 bases; bases outside gene matches: 7. The CDR3 consists of 15 residues. The germline gives CDR1 SGHVS, CDR2 FNYEAQ. DNA for the CDR3: TGTGCCAGCAGACCCGGGGACAGCGCTAATGAAAAACTGTTTTTT. Its protein product is CASRPGDSANEKLFF.

This clonotype was seen a handful of times. The chain recombines TRBV12-3 or TRBV12-4 with TRBJ2-1, with 12 bases lining up with TRBD2. This CDR3 is 19 amino acids long. Trimming removed 5 bases from V and 9 bases from J; junction bases left unmatched: 20. CDR3 residues: CASSPTDLAGGRRVGEQFF. CDR3 DNA sequence: TGTGCCAGCAGTCCGACAGACCTAGCGGGAGGGCGGCGGGTCGGTGAGCAGTTCTTC.

J is TRBJ2-1 and V is TRBV6-2 or TRBV6-3; no reliable D call. Germline CDR1 reads MNHEY; CDR2 reads SVGEGT. The germline V and J ends were trimmed by 0 bases and 7 bases, with 28 bases remaining between them. This CDR3 contains 20 residues. The CDR3 sequence is CASSYSIGFDRYSTENEQFF. The CDR3 DNA reads as TGTGCCAGCAGTTACTCGATAGGTTTCGATAGGTACTCTACTGAAAATGAGCAGTTCTTC.

This clonotype has only a few counts. This chain uses TRBV12-3 or TRBV12-4 with TRBJ2-1, with D possibly called TRBD1 or TRBD2 (5 bases each). The CDR3 sequence is 15 residues long. Trimming pared 6 bases from V and 8 bases from J, leaving 20 bases between. This CDR3 reads CASRPTGTLNDEQFF. CDR3 coding DNA: TGTGCCAGCAGACCCACCGGGACCTTGAACGATGAGCAGTTCTTC.

This clonotype has only a few counts. The chain joins TRBV11-2 to TRBJ1-2; D is unclear. V was trimmed by 4 bases and J by 4 bases, leaving 22 bases between them. Per germline, CDR1 SGHAT and CDR2 FQNNGV. This CDR3 comprises 17 residues. The CDR3 sequence: CASSSTNSITASYGYTF. The CDR3 DNA is TGTGCCAGCAGCTCCACCAACTCAATCACAGCGTCCTATGGCTACACCTTC.

This clonotype was detected many times. The chain recombines TRBV5-5 with TRBJ1-5, with TRBD1 as a possible D gene (5 bases). V gave up 4 bases and J gave up 0 bases, with 11 bases separating them. Germline CDR1 is SGHKS and CDR2 is YYEKEE (reference sequence). The CDR3 runs to 15 residues. The CDR3 protein is CASSPGGYSNQPQHF. In DNA, the CDR3 is TGTGCCAGCAGCCCCGGGGGGTATAGCAATCAGCCCCAGCATTTT.

The CDR3 bases are TGTGCCAGCAGTCGAAGCGGATTTGACGGTACGCAGTATTTT. Encoded protein: CASSRSGFDGTQYF. The chain recombines TRBV6-2 or TRBV6-3 with TRBJ2-3, with D possibly being TRBD2 (5 bases). The CDR3 runs to 14 residues. Germline CDR1 and CDR2: MNHEY and SVGEGT. The V gene lost 5 bases and the J gene lost 8 bases, with 17 bases spanning the gap.

This clonotype has just a few counts. J is TRBJ2-6 and V is TRBV11-2; 7 bases line up with TRBD1. The CDR3 has 15 residues. CDR1 is SGHAT, CDR2 FQNNGV, per germline. V lost 4 bases and J lost 5; bases outside the gene matches: 5. For the CDR3, the DNA is TGTGCCAGCAGCTCCACAGGGGTGTGGGCCAACGTCCTGACTTTC. The encoded protein is CASSSTGVWANVLTF.

This clonotype was observed at least ten times. This chain links TRBV7-2 with TRBJ1-2; no firm D call. Trimming pared 0 bases from V and 3 bases from J, leaving 5 bases between. Germline V gives CDR1 SGHTA, CDR2 FQGNSA. The CDR3 loop spans 13 amino acids. The CDR3 is CASSLAQDYGYTF. As DNA, the CDR3 is TGTGCCAGCAGCTTAGCGCAGGACTATGGCTACACCTTC.

This clonotype turned up a few times. J is TRBJ2-7 and V is TRBV13; TRBD2 is a possible D gene (5 bases). CDR1 PRHDT and CDR2 FYEKMQ come from the germline V gene (reference sequence). The CDR3 consists of 14 residues. With 5 bases removed from V and 0 bases from J, the gap between germline ends came to 11 bases. CDR3 sequence (DNA): TGTGCCAGCAGCCCCGTGGACTTCTCCTACGAGCAGTACTTC. Translating gives CASSPVDFSYEQYF.

A few counts support this clonotype. This chain connects TRBV19 to TRBJ2-1; the match to TRBD2 covers 9 bases. Trimming at V came to 0 bases and at J to 8 bases, leaving 11 bases not matched to a gene. Germline assignment: CDR1 LNHDA and CDR2 SQIVND (reference sequence). CDR3 length: 17 residues. In DNA form, the CDR3 reads TGTGCCAGTAGTATAGATTGGGGTAGCGGGAGCGGGGATGAGCAGTTCTTC. Protein: CASSIDWGSGSGDEQFF.

The chain employs TRBV7-6 and TRBJ2-1; D may be TRBD1 or TRBD2 (5 bases each). V was cut by 2 bases and J by 6 bases, with 11 bases left in between. Germline values: CDR1 SGHVS, CDR2 FNYEAQ. The CDR3 spans 14 residues. The CDR3 nucleotides read TGTGCCAGCAGCTTACCGGGGCGAGGCAATGAGCAGTTCTTC. Its translation: CASSLPGRGNEQFF.

This clonotype has just a few counts. The V and J genes are TRBV9 and TRBJ2-7, with a tentative D call TRBD2 (6 bases). The germline V gene has CDR1 SGDLS and CDR2 YYNGEE. This CDR3 is 15 amino acids long. V lost 4 bases, J lost 2 bases, and 16 bases lay in between. CDR3 bases: TGTGCCAGCAGCTCAGCGGCCGCGGGACCCTACGAGCAGTACTTC. As protein: CASSSAAAGPYEQYF.

The rearrangement joins TRBV7-3 to TRBJ2-1; no reliable D call. Germline loops: CDR1 SGHTA, CDR2 FQGTGA. V lost 1 base, J lost 2 bases, and 9 bases lay in between. There are 15 residues in the CDR3. The CDR3 sequence: CASSLNLQTYNEQFF. In DNA form, the CDR3 reads TGTGCCAGCAGCTTAAACCTGCAGACCTACAATGAGCAGTTCTTC.

This clonotype occurred many times. The chain joins TRBV7-9 to TRBJ2-2; 7 nucleotides line up with TRBD2. The V gene's germline CDR1 is SEHNR and CDR2 FQNEAQ (reference sequence). This CDR3 has 16 residues. Trimming cost V 7 bases and J 0 bases; bases outside gene matches: 8. CDR3 in amino acids: CASTYSSGTNTGELFF. In nucleotides, the CDR3 is TGTGCCAGCACCTACTCGAGCGGGACGAACACCGGGGAGCTGTTTTTT.

This CDR3 reads CASSAAGSGANVLTF. The DNA for the CDR3 is TGCGCCAGCAGCGCTGCAGGTTCTGGGGCCAACGTCCTGACTTTC. This chain joins TRBV5-1 and TRBJ2-6; D is unclear. Trimming cost V 4 bases and J 1 base, with 9 bases left between them. Germline-derived CDR1 and CDR2 are SGHRS and YFSETQ. The CDR3 is 15 amino acids.

The genes are TRBV2 and TRBJ1-1, with 8 bases identical to TRBD1. Germline V gene lookup returns CDR1 SNHLY and CDR2 FYNNEI. Trimming cost V 9 bases and J 3 bases; bases outside gene matches: 6. The CDR3 contains 13 residues. The CDR3, as DNA: TGTGCCAGGTACAGGGGGATCGACACTGAAGCTTTCTTT. It specifies CARYRGIDTEAFF.

A note on this clonotype: One end of the junction fails to match germline, which may point to a read error. V gene TRBV11-3 combines with J gene TRBJ1-4; D call uncertain. Germline loops: CDR1 SGHNT, CDR2 YENEEA. This CDR3 is 14 amino acids long. The chain's CDR3 is CARSLDGGIEKLFF. The CDR3 bases are TGTGCCAGAAGCTTAGATGGAGGAATTGAAAAACTGTTTTTT.

As DNA, the CDR3 is TGTGCCAGCAGCTTAGCCCTAAGCGGGAGGACGCCGGGGGAGCAGTTCTTC. This codes for CASSLALSGRTPGEQFF. This chain links TRBV7-8 with TRBJ2-1; TRBD2 matches 9 bases. V shed 0 bases and J 10 bases; nucleotides not matched to a gene: 13. CDR1 SGHVS and CDR2 FQNEAQ come from the germline V gene. CDR3 length equals 17 residues.